This is a list of T cell receptor beta chains from one sample in a study of early T cells in non-severe SARS-CoV-2 infection. Using its own MiXCR run on the 5' RACE reads, TCRdb lists one record per CDR3 protein. Here the sample spans over 7,500 distinct CDR3 sequences, under 5.5% being singletons. Sequencing input: whole blood. These receptors came from an adult who was a healthcare worker with PCR-confirmed SARS-CoV-2 infection or an uninfected control (not recorded which). CDR3s include the opening cysteine and the closing phenylalanine or tryptophan. A D gene is named only where the DNA matches it firmly. Some rows have no size entry. The others give once, few or many, or a class for an expanded clone.

D gene: TRBD2
clone size: few
V gene: TRBV2
J gene: TRBJ2-5
CDR3 DNA: TGTGCCAGCACCGGGACTAGCGGAGCGGTGACCCAGTACTTC
CDR3 protein: CASTGTSGAVTQYF

D gene: -
clone size: many
V gene: TRBV5-5
J gene: TRBJ2-2
CDR3 DNA: TGTGCCAGCAGCCTGGGGTCCACCGGGGAGCTGTTTTTT
CDR3 protein: CASSLGSTGELFF

D gene: -
clone size: medium-sized
V gene: TRBV7-9
J gene: TRBJ1-3
CDR3 DNA: TGTGCCAGCAGCTTAGGGCTTCCCACCGGAAACACCATATATTTT
CDR3 protein: CASSLGLPTGNTIYF

D gene: -
clone size: medium-sized
V gene: TRBV6-5
J gene: TRBJ1-1
CDR3 DNA: TGTGCCAGCAGTTCCACGACTGAAGCTTTCTTT
CDR3 protein: CASSSTTEAFF

D gene: TRBD2
clone size: many
V gene: TRBV6-1
J gene: TRBJ2-2
CDR3 DNA: TGTGCCAGCCCCCGGGGGCCTAGCGGGAGGAACACCGGGGAGCTGTTTTTT
CDR3 protein: CASPRGPSGRNTGELFF

D gene: -
clone size: many
V gene: TRBV11-3
J gene: TRBJ2-7
CDR3 DNA: TGTGCCAGCAGCTTAGAGGGCCTCCACGAGCAGTACTTC
CDR3 protein: CASSLEGLHEQYF

D gene: TRBD2
clone size: -
V gene: TRBV19
J gene: TRBJ2-5
CDR3 DNA: TGTGCCAGTAGTGACCCCTGGACTAGCGGGGGAATCCAAGAGACCCAGTACTTC
CDR3 protein: CASSDPWTSGGIQETQYF

D gene: TRBD1
clone size: many
V gene: TRBV15
J gene: TRBJ2-3
CDR3 DNA: TGTGCCACCAGCAGAAATCCGGGACAGGGCTCAGATACGCAGTATTTT
CDR3 protein: CATSRNPGQGSDTQYF

D gene: -
clone size: medium-sized
V gene: TRBV20-1
J gene: TRBJ2-3
CDR3 DNA: TGCAGTGCTCGGAATGATCGGTCCAGTGGGAGCACAGATACGCAGTATTTT
CDR3 protein: CSARNDRSSGSTDTQYF

D gene: -
clone size: many
V gene: TRBV28
J gene: TRBJ1-4
CDR3 DNA: TGTGCCAGCAGTTTAATCCAGGGAATGGGAGAAAAACTGTTTTTT
CDR3 protein: CASSLIQGMGEKLFF

D gene: -
clone size: many
V gene: TRBV20-1
J gene: TRBJ2-7
CDR3 DNA: TGCAGTGCTAGGTACTGGGACCCTACCTCCTACGAGCAGTACTTC
CDR3 protein: CSARYWDPTSYEQYF

D gene: -
clone size: many
V gene: TRBV28
J gene: TRBJ1-6
CDR3 DNA: TGTGCCAGCAGTCCCTCCTTTTTGGGCTCCTATAATTCACCCCTCCACTTT
CDR3 protein: CASSPSFLGSYNSPLHF

D gene: TRBD1
clone size: medium-sized
V gene: TRBV4-1
J gene: TRBJ2-2
CDR3 DNA: TGCGCCAGCAGCCAAGGGACAGGGGGGACCCGGGAGCTGTTTTTT
CDR3 protein: CASSQGTGGTRELFF

D gene: -
clone size: many
V gene: TRBV12-3/TRBV12-4
J gene: TRBJ2-5
CDR3 DNA: TGTGCCAGCAGTCCCACCCCGGTTGAAGAGACCCAGTACTTC
CDR3 protein: CASSPTPVEETQYF

D gene: -
clone size: medium-sized
V gene: TRBV7-2
J gene: TRBJ1-1
CDR3 DNA: TGTGCCAGCAGACTTACACGGAACACTGAAGCTTTCTTT
CDR3 protein: CASRLTRNTEAFF

D gene: TRBD1
clone size: medium-sized
V gene: TRBV6-1
J gene: TRBJ2-3
CDR3 DNA: TGTGCCAGCAGTGCCGACCCGACAGGGCCCAAGCGAGATACGCAGTATTTT
CDR3 protein: CASSADPTGPKRDTQYF

D gene: TRBD1
clone size: medium-sized
V gene: TRBV12-3/TRBV12-4
J gene: TRBJ2-5
CDR3 DNA: TGTGCCAGCAGTTTGACAGGGCGCGAGACCCAGTACTTC
CDR3 protein: CASSLTGRETQYF

D gene: -
clone size: medium-sized
V gene: TRBV11-2
J gene: TRBJ2-1
CDR3 DNA: TGTGCCAGCAGCTCGGGGCGGGAAACCTACAATGAGCAGTTCTTC
CDR3 protein: CASSSGRETYNEQFF

D gene: -
clone size: many
V gene: TRBV7-2
J gene: TRBJ2-7
CDR3 DNA: TGTGCCAGCAGCTTAGGGCAGGGAAGGTACGAGCAGTACTTC
CDR3 protein: CASSLGQGRYEQYF

D gene: TRBD2
clone size: medium-sized
V gene: TRBV20-1
J gene: TRBJ2-5
CDR3 DNA: TGCAGTGCCCCGGGAGGAAGAGAGACCCAGTACTTC
CDR3 protein: CSAPGGRETQYF

D gene: -
clone size: many
V gene: TRBV6-5
J gene: TRBJ2-1
CDR3 DNA: TGTGCCAGCAGTTACGGGGGGAGTGGCTACAATGAGCAGTTCTTC
CDR3 protein: CASSYGGSGYNEQFF

D gene: -
clone size: medium-sized
V gene: TRBV3-1
J gene: TRBJ2-7
CDR3 DNA: TGTGCCAGCAGCCAAGATTGGGGTTCGACCTACGAGCAGTACTTC
CDR3 protein: CASSQDWGSTYEQYF

D gene: TRBD1
clone size: medium-sized
V gene: TRBV6-5
J gene: TRBJ2-2
CDR3 DNA: TGTGCCAGCACCCGACAGGGGGCTATCACCGGGGAGCTGTTTTTT
CDR3 protein: CASTRQGAITGELFF